This TCR beta chain stems from a study of cytotoxic CD8 clonotypes in ibrutinib-treated CLL. Study observations and caveats: At baseline, clonality was higher than in age-matched healthy donors and correlated with CD8+ counts.

Sequencing used immunoSEQ multiplex PCR; TCRdb keeps in-frame clones, though not all of them. The sample shows about 300,000 clones, about 72% of them seen only once. This clone has only a few counts. Its cognate antigen is unknown. Germline V CDR1 and CDR2: SGHTA, FQGTGA. The CDR3 runs 12 residues. Trimming left V 3 bases short and J 4 bases short, with 3 bases between. Material: PBMCs, obtained at disease progression, from a patient treated with ibrutinib. The J gene is TRBJ2-2, the V gene TRBV7-3; D is unresolved. This sequence originates from a human donor with chronic lymphocytic leukemia. The CDR3 DNA reads TGTGCCAGCAGCTTCATCACCGGGGAGCTGTTTTTT. Translation gives CASSFITGELFF.